The 27 T cell receptor beta chains below come from one sample, sequenced in a study of control samples from healthy donors and cancer patients. Profiled with immunoSEQ multiplex PCR; TCRdb holds only in-frame clones, not every one. The table lists about 130,000 clones, about 93% of them singletons. The sequenced sample was PBMCs. These receptors originate from a man aged 60 to 75 with colorectal cancer.

The chain links TRBV5-6 to TRBJ2-1; the match to TRBD1 covers 9 bases. CDR3 length equals 13 residues. The V segment lost 4 bases and the J segment 8 bases; nucleotides outside the gene matches: 4. CDR1 and CDR2 from the germline V gene are SGHDT and YYEEEE. The chain's CDR3 is CASSQGQGDEQFF. In DNA form, the CDR3 reads TGTGCCAGCAGCCAGGGACAGGGCGATGAGCAGTTCTTC.

The gene calls are TRBV19 and TRBJ1-1; 7 bases line up with TRBD1. V lost 8 bases, J lost 3 bases, and 9 bases stayed unmatched. The CDR3 sequence is 14 residues long. Germline-derived CDR1 and CDR2 are LNHDA and SQIVND (reference sequence). The CDR3 here is CASWNRGRDTEAFF. Written as DNA, the CDR3 is TGTGCCAGTTGGAACAGGGGAAGAGACACTGAAGCTTTCTTT.

The rearrangement joins TRBV19 to TRBJ2-2; D is uncertain. The CDR3 sequence is 14 residues long. Germline values: CDR1 LNHDA, CDR2 SQIVND (reference sequence). V was cut by 3 bases and J by 0 bases, with 5 bases left in between. Here the CDR3 reads CASSIGANTGELFF. Written as DNA, the CDR3 is TGTGCCAGTAGTATCGGAGCGAACACCGGGGAGCTGTTTTTT.

The gene calls are TRBV27 and TRBJ2-1; TRBD1 might be the D (6 bases). V was pared by 10 bases and J by 2 bases, with 15 bases between. CDR1 MNHEY and CDR2 SMNVEV come from the germline V gene (reference sequence). The CDR3 totals 14 residues. This CDR3 is CATTEQGPYNEQFF. CDR3 sequence (DNA): TGTGCCACCACCGAACAGGGCCCCTACAATGAGCAGTTCTTC.

A few counts support this clone. This chain links TRBV7-2 with TRBJ2-5; 13 bases agree with TRBD2. Trimming took 5 bases from V and 4 from J; bases not matched to a gene: 7. Per germline, CDR1 SGHTA and CDR2 FQGNSA. This CDR3 comprises 16 residues. CDR3 bases: TGTGCCAGCAGCCCTCCCAGACTAGCGGGGGGAGAGACCCAGTACTTC. Translating gives CASSPPRLAGGETQYF.

The genes are TRBV11-2 and TRBJ2-2, with 8 bases lining up with TRBD2. Germline trimming cut 6 bases from V and 4 bases from J; bases unmatched to any gene: 7. Germline CDR1 is SGHAT and CDR2 is FQNNGV. This CDR3 is built from 15 residues. The CDR3 DNA follows: TGTGCCAGCAGTCTTAGCGGGGTCCTCACCGGGGAGCTGTTTTTT. It encodes CASSLSGVLTGELFF.

The genes are TRBV30 and TRBJ1-6, with a weak D call TRBD1 (5 bases). The CDR3 is 15 amino acids. V lost 3 bases and J lost 5, with 14 bases in between. From germline, CDR1 is GTSNPN and CDR2 SVGIG (reference sequence). In DNA, the CDR3 is TGTGCCTGGAGGAGGCCGGACAAGGATAATTCACCCCTCCACTTT. It codes for CAWRRPDKDNSPLHF.

This sequence joins TRBV28 and TRBJ1-1; D gene unclear. V gave up 5 bases and J gave up 1 base, with 11 bases separating them. The germline gives CDR1 MDHEN, CDR2 SYDVKM. CDR3 length equals 14 residues. CDR3 DNA: TGTGCCAGCAGTCCCTGGACGGGGAACACTGAAGCTTTCTTT. Its protein product is CASSPWTGNTEAFF.

V usage is TRBV6-5 and J usage is TRBJ2-3; the D is unclear. Trimming left V 5 bases short and J 7 bases short, with 13 bases between. The CDR3 is made up of 13 amino acids. Germline V CDR1 and CDR2: MNHEY, SVGAGI. In DNA, the CDR3 is TGTGCCAGCAGTCCCCTGTTGGGGTATACGCAGTATTTT. Protein: CASSPLLGYTQYF.

This clone was detected once. This chain uses TRBV6-4 with TRBJ1-2; 9 positions match TRBD1. The germline V gene encodes CDR1 MRHNA and CDR2 SNTAGT. V trimming: 2 bases; J trimming: 4 bases; junction bases outside the gene matches: 5. The CDR3 is 15 residues long. The CDR3, as DNA: TGTGCCAGCAGTGACCCCGGGACAGGGTCCTATGGCTACACCTTC. Translated: CASSDPGTGSYGYTF.

This sequence joins TRBV10-1 and TRBJ1-1; no firm D call. The CDR3 spans 16 residues. V gave up 6 bases and J gave up 0 bases, with 17 bases separating them. Germline V gene lookup returns CDR1 WNHNN and CDR2 SYGVQD (reference sequence). This chain's CDR3 is CASRFGSPTLNTEAFF. CDR3 nucleotides: TGCGCCAGCAGATTCGGTAGTCCCACCTTGAACACTGAAGCTTTCTTT.

V is TRBV5-5 and J is TRBJ2-7; a possible D gene is TRBD1 (6 bases). With 5 bases removed from V and 3 bases from J, the gap between germline ends came to 18 bases. Germline CDR1 and CDR2: SGHKS and YYEKEE (reference sequence). The CDR3 is 15 residues long. The CDR3 sequence is CASSFWTAKRYEQYF. The CDR3 DNA reads TGTGCCAGCAGTTTCTGGACAGCAAAACGCTACGAGCAGTACTTC. Together with reference TRBV5-5 and TRBJ2-7, the CDR3 gives the full variable domain: DAGVTQSPTHLIKTRGQQVTLRCSPISGHKSVSWYQQVLGQGPQFIFQYYEKEERGRGNFPDRFSARQFPNYSSELNVNALLLGDSALYLCASSFWTAKRYEQYFGPGTRLTVT.

In nucleotides, the CDR3 is TGTGCCAGTAAGGCCGGGCGGGTCTCCTACGAGCAGTACTTC. This codes for CASKAGRVSYEQYF. The chain has TRBV19 and TRBJ2-7; maybe TRBD2 (5 bases). CDR1 is LNHDA and CDR2 is SQIVND in the germline V gene (reference sequence). This CDR3 has 14 residues. V shed 7 bases and J shed 0 bases, with 13 bases lying between them.

CDR3 DNA: TGTGCCAGCAGCCGACTAGCGGGGGGGGGAGAGACCCAGTACTTC. Translating gives CASSRLAGGGETQYF. The V call is TRBV7-8, the J call TRBJ2-5; 14 nucleotides agree with TRBD2. With V trimmed by 5 bases and J by 4 bases, 3 bases remained unmatched. Germline values: CDR1 SGHVS, CDR2 FQNEAQ. The CDR3 contains 15 residues.

The rearrangement links TRBV6-1 to TRBJ2-3; 9 bases are shared with TRBD2. Germline assignment: CDR1 MNHNS and CDR2 SASEGT. CDR3 size: 16 residues. With V trimmed by 4 bases and J by 6 bases, 11 bases remained unmatched. In nucleotides, the CDR3 is TGTGCCAGCAGTGGAGCCCCCGGGACTAGCCGGGATACGCAGTATTTT. Encoded protein: CASSGAPGTSRDTQYF.

The chain uses TRBV19 and TRBJ2-7; 11 nucleotides agree with TRBD2. The CDR3 totals 15 residues. Losses at the gene ends were 3 bases for V and 0 bases for J; bases not matched to a gene: 1. The germline V gene encodes CDR1 LNHDA and CDR2 SQIVND (reference sequence). The CDR3 sequence is CASSMGTSGSYEQYF. For the CDR3, the DNA is TGTGCCAGTAGTATGGGGACTAGCGGCTCCTACGAGCAGTACTTC.

The table lists this clone with a count of one. The CDR3 nucleotides read TGTGCCAGCAAAGGGCCAAAGACCCAGTACTTC. It yields the protein CASKGPKTQYF. This chain connects TRBV25-1 to TRBJ2-5; no clear D. The CDR3 has 11 amino acids. V lost 7 bases to trimming and J lost 6 bases, with 9 bases between them. Germline V lookup: CDR1 MGHDK, CDR2 SYGVNS.

This chain joins TRBV3-1 (or the pseudogene TRBV3-2) and TRBJ1-1; no definite D call. V lost 0 bases, J lost 4 bases, and 6 bases lay in between. CDR3 size: 13 residues. Germline values: CDR1 LGHDT, CDR2 YNNKEL (reference sequence). The CDR3 DNA reads TGTGCCAGCAGCCAAGATCACGCCACTGAAGCTTTCTTT. It translates to CASSQDHATEAFF.

In DNA form, the CDR3 reads TGTGCCAGCAGCGCCCAGGCTACAGTTAATCAGCCCCAGCATTTT. Its translation: CASSAQATVNQPQHF. This chain connects TRBV3-1 (or the pseudogene TRBV3-2) to TRBJ1-5; D remains ambiguous. V was pared by 5 bases and J by 4 bases, with 15 bases between. This CDR3 contains 15 residues. Germline loops: CDR1 LGHDT, CDR2 YNNKEL (reference sequence).

The rearrangement uses TRBV19 and TRBJ1-2; D unclear. Germline V gene lookup returns CDR1 LNHDA and CDR2 SQIVND (reference sequence). CDR3 length: 15 residues. The ends were cut back, 5 bases at V and 3 bases at J, with 16 bases in the middle. CDR3 nucleotide sequence: TGTGCCAGTAGTCCCGGGTCCAGGAACGACTATGGCTACACCTTC. This gives the protein CASSPGSRNDYGYTF.

This sequence joins TRBV10-2 and TRBJ1-3; D not certain. In germline, CDR1 is WSHSY, CDR2 SAAADI. The length of the CDR3 is 11 residues. V was cut by 11 bases and J by 3 bases, with 8 bases left in between. For the CDR3, the DNA is TGCGCCCCCCCGGGTGGAAACACCATATATTTT. Encoded protein: CAPPGGNTIYF.

The CDR3: CASSGRTGGPYEQYF. In nucleotides, the CDR3 is TGTGCCAGCAGCGGAAGGACAGGGGGACCCTACGAGCAGTACTTC. The gene calls are TRBV7-9 and TRBJ2-7, with TRBD1 identical over 10 bases. The CDR3 totals 15 residues. Germline V lookup: CDR1 SEHNR, CDR2 FQNEAQ (reference sequence). V shed 5 bases and J 2 bases; nucleotides not matched to a gene: 6.

The chain employs TRBV19 and TRBJ1-4; 7 nucleotides agree with TRBD1. The CDR3 sequence is 15 residues long. Unmatched junction bases numbered 12, after V lost 6 bases and J lost 8 bases. In germline, CDR1 is LNHDA, CDR2 SQIVND (reference sequence). The CDR3 region is CASSRGKGAAEKLFF. The CDR3 DNA follows: TGTGCCAGTAGCAGGGGGAAAGGGGCAGCAGAAAAACTGTTTTTT. The whole variable domain, remainder taken from reference TRBV19 and TRBJ1-4, is DGGITQSPKYLFRKEGQNVTLSCEQNLNHDAMYWYRQDPGQGLRLIYYSQIVNDFQKGDIAEGYSVSREKKESFPLTVTSAQKNPTAFYLCASSRGKGAAEKLFFGSGTQLSVL.

This clone was recorded only once. The chain is built from TRBV4-1 and TRBJ1-1, with 9 bases aligning to TRBD1. The CDR3 has 15 residues. The trim removed 0 bases at V and 2 bases at J, leaving 1 base unmatched. From germline, CDR1 is MGHRA and CDR2 YSYEKL. The CDR3, as DNA: TGCGCCAGCAGCCAAGAGGGACAGGGAAACACTGAAGCTTTCTTT. Translation gives CASSQEGQGNTEAFF.

The chain recombines TRBV15 with TRBJ1-6; D remains unclear. The CDR3 totals 12 residues. Germline V gives CDR1 LNHNV, CDR2 YYDKDF (reference sequence). V dropped 6 bases and J dropped 7 bases, with 7 bases sitting between them. The chain's CDR3 is CATSVQNSPLHF. CDR3 bases: TGTGCCACCAGTGTTCAGAATTCACCCCTCCACTTT. Full variable domain (outside the CDR3, taken from reference TRBV15 and TRBJ1-6): DAMVIQNPRYQVTQFGKPVTLSCSQTLNHNVMYWYQQKSSQAPKLLFHYYDKDFNNEADTPDNFQSRRPNTSFCFLDIRSPGLGDTAMYLCATSVQNSPLHFGNGTRLTVT.

The V call is TRBV7-2, the J call TRBJ1-1; D is unresolved. The V gene's germline CDR1 is SGHTA and CDR2 FQGNSA. The V gene lost 1 base and the J gene lost 11 bases, with 11 bases spanning the gap. This CDR3 comprises 12 residues. The CDR3 bases are TGTGCCAGCAGCTTAGTCGTGAGGGTGGCTTTCTTT. Translation gives CASSLVVRVAFF.

This clone has a single count. In DNA, the CDR3 is TGTGCCAGCAGCGGACTACCTGGCGGTGAGCAGTTCTTC. It encodes CASSGLPGGEQFF. The chain links TRBV7-9 to TRBJ2-1, with D possibly TRBD2 on 6 matching bases. V was cut by 5 bases and J by 9 bases, with 14 bases left in between. The CDR3 sequence is 13 residues long. Per the germline V gene, CDR1 is SEHNR and CDR2 is FQNEAQ (reference sequence).